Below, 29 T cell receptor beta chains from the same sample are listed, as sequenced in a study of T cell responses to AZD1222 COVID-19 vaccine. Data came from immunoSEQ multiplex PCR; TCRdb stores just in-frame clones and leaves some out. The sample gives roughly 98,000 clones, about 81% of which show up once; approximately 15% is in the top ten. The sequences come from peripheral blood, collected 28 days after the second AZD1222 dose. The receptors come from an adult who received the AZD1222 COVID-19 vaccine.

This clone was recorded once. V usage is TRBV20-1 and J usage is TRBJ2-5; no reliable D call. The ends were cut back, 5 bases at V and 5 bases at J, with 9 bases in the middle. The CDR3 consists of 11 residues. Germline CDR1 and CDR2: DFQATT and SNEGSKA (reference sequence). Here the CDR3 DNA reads TGCAGTGCTGAGTCCCTGGAGACCCAGTACTTC. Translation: CSAESLETQYF.

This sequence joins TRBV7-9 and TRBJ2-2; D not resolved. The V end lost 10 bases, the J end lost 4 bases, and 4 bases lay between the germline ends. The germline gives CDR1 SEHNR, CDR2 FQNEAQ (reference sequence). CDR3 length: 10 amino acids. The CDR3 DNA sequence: TGTGCCATCCGCACCGGGGAGCTGTTTTTT. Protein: CAIRTGELFF.

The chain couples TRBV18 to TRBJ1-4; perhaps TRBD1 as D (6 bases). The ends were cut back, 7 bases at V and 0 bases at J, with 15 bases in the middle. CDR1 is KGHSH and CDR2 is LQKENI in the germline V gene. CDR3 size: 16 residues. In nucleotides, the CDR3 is TGTGCCAGCTTTGGACAGTTAGGTTCAACTAATGAAAAACTGTTTTTT. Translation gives CASFGQLGSTNEKLFF.

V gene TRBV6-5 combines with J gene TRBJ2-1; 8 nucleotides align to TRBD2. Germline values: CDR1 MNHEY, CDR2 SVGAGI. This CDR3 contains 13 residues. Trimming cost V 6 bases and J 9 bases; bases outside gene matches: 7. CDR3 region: CASSVHSGGEQFF. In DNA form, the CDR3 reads TGTGCCAGCAGCGTGCACAGCGGGGGTGAGCAGTTCTTC.

The CDR3 loop reads CASREGGKVPQHF. CDR3 bases: TGTGCCAGCAGGGAAGGGGGGAAGGTGCCCCAGCATTTT. The rearrangement links TRBV28 to TRBJ1-5; tentatively, D is TRBD1 (6 bases). The CDR3 spans 13 residues. Germline V lookup: CDR1 MDHEN, CDR2 SYDVKM. V was trimmed by 6 bases and J by 9 bases, leaving 15 bases between them.

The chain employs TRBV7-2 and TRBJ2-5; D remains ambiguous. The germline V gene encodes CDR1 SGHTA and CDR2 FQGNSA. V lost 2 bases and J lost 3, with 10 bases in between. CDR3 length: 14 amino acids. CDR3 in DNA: TGTGCCAGCAGCTTAAAACGGGTTGAAGAGACCCAGTACTTC. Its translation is CASSLKRVEETQYF.

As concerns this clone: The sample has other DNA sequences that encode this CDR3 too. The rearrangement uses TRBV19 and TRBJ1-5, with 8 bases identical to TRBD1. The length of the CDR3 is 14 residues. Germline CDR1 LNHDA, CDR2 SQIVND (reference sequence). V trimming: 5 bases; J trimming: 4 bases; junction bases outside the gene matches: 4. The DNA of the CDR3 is TGTGCCAGTAGTGGACAGGGAGGTAATCAGCCCCAGCATTTT. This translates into CASSGQGGNQPQHF.

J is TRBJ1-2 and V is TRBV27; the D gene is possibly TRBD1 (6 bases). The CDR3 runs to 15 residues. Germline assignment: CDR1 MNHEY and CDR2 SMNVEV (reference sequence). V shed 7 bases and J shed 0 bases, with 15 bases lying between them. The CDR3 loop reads CASTLRGPSNYGYTF. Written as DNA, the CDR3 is TGTGCCAGCACCCTCCGGGGGCCATCTAACTATGGCTACACCTTC.

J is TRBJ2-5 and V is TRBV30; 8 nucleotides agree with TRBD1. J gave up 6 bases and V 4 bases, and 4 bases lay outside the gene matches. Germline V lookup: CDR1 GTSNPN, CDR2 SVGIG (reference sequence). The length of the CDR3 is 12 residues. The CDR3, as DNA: TGTGCCTGGACAGGGGGCGGTCAGACCCAGTACTTC. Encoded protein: CAWTGGGQTQYF.

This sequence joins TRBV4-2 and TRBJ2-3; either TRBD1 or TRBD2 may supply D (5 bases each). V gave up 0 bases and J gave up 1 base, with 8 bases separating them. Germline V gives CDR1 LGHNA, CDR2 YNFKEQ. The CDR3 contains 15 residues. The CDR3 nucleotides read TGTGCCAGCAGCCAAGAGGTGGGGGGCACAGATACGCAGTATTTT. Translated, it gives CASSQEVGGTDTQYF.

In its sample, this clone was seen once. The CDR3 is CASSSGSTNEKLFF. In DNA, the CDR3 is TGTGCCAGCAGTTCCGGCTCAACTAATGAAAAACTGTTTTTT. This chain joins TRBV28 and TRBJ1-4, with unresolved D. This CDR3 is 14 amino acids long. Germline V lookup: CDR1 MDHEN, CDR2 SYDVKM. The ends were cut back, 4 bases at V and 0 bases at J, with 6 bases in the middle.

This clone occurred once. CDR3 loop: CASSRRQGGYNEQFF. In nucleotides, the CDR3 is TGTGCCAGCAGCCGCAGACAGGGGGGCTACAATGAGCAGTTCTTC. The genes are TRBV7-3 and TRBJ2-1; 9 bases match TRBD1. The V and J ends lost 5 bases and 3 bases, in that order; junction bases with no gene match: 5. Per germline, CDR1 SGHTA and CDR2 FQGTGA. The CDR3 is made up of 15 amino acids.

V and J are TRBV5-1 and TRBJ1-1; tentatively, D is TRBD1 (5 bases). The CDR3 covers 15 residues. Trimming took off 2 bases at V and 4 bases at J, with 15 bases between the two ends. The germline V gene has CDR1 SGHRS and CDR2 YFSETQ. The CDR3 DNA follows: TGCGCCAGCAGCTTTACCGGAGCAGGGACCACTGAAGCTTTCTTT. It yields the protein CASSFTGAGTTEAFF.

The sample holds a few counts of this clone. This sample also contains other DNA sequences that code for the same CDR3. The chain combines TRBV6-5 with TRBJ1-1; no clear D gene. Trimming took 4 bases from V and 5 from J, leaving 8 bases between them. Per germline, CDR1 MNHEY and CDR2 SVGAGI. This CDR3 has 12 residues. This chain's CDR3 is CASSSPYTEAFF. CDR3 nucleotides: TGTGCCAGCAGTTCCCCTTATACTGAAGCTTTCTTT.

The CDR3: CASTIDREAFF. Here the CDR3 DNA reads TGTGCCAGCACTATTGATAGGGAAGCTTTCTTT. The chain uses TRBV18 and TRBJ1-1, with D hard to call. Germline V gives CDR1 KGHSH, CDR2 LQKENI. CDR3 length: 11 amino acids. The V end lost 8 bases, the J end lost 8 bases, and 12 bases lay between the germline ends.

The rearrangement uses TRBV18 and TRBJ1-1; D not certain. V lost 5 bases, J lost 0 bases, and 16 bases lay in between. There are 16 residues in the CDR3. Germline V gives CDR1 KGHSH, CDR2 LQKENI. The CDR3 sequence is CASSGSSRSVNTEAFF. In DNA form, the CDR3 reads TGTGCCAGCTCAGGTTCAAGCAGGTCGGTGAACACTGAAGCTTTCTTT.

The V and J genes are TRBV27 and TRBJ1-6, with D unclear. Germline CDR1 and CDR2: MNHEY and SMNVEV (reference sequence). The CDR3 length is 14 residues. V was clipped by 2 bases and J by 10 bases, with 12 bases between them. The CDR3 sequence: CASSLSYVESPLHF. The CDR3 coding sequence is TGTGCCAGCAGTTTAAGTTACGTCGAGTCACCCCTCCACTTT.

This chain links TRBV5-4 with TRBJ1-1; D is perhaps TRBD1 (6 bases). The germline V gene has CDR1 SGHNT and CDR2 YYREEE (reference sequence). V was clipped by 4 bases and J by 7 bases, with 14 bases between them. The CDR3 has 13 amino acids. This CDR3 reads CASSQGQYLEAFF. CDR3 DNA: TGTGCCAGCAGCCAAGGACAGTACCTTGAAGCTTTCTTT.

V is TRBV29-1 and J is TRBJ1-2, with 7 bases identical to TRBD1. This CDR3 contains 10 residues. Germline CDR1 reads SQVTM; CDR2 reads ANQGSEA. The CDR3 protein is CSTGASGYTF. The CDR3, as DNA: TGCAGTACAGGGGCGAGTGGCTACACCTTC.

CDR3 region: CASSPQLNTEAFF. The CDR3 DNA follows: TGTGCCAGCAGCCCTCAGTTGAACACTGAAGCTTTCTTT. The chain uses TRBV5-4 and TRBJ1-1; D is ambiguous. Germline assignment: CDR1 SGHNT and CDR2 YYREEE (reference sequence). The CDR3 is 13 amino acids. The V gene lost 4 bases and the J gene lost 0 bases, with 7 bases spanning the gap.

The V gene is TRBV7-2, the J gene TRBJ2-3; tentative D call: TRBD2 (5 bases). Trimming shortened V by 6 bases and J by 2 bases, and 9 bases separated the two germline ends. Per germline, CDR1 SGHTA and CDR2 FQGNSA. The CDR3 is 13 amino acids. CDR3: CASSTGNTDTQYF. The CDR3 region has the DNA TGTGCCAGCAGTACCGGGAACACAGATACGCAGTATTTT.

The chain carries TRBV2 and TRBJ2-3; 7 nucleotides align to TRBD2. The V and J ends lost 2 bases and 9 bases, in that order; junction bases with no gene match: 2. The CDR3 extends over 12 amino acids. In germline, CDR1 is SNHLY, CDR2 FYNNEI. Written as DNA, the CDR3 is TGTGCCAGCAGTGAACCCGGGGGGACGCAGTATTTT. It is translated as CASSEPGGTQYF.

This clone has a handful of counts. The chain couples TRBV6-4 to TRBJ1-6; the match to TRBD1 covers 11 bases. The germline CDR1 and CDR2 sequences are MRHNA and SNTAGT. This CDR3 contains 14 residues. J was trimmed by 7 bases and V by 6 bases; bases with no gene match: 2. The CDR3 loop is CASRGTGGNSPLHF. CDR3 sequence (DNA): TGTGCCAGCAGAGGGACAGGGGGGAATTCACCCCTCCACTTT.

CDR3 residues: CAISELGTGSGELFF. In DNA form, the CDR3 reads TGTGCCATCAGTGAGCTTGGAACAGGGTCCGGGGAGCTGTTTTTT. This rearrangement joins TRBV10-3 to TRBJ2-2, with D possibly matching TRBD1 (6 bases). The CDR3 has 15 amino acids. Trimming stripped 2 bases from V and 6 bases from J, with 13 bases between. CDR1 is ENHRY and CDR2 is SYGVKD in the germline V gene.

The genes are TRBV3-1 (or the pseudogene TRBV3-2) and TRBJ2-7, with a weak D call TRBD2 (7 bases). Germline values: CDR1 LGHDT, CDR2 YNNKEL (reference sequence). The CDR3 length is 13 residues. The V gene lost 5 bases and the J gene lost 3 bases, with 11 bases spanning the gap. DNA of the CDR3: TGTGCCAGCAGCGGGGGGGGACACTACGAGCAGTACTTC. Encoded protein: CASSGGGHYEQYF.

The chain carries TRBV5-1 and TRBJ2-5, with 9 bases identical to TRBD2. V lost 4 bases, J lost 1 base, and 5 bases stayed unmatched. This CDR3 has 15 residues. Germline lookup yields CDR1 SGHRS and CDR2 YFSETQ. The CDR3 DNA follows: TGCGCCAGCAGCCAGCGGGGGGAGGGCCAAGAGACCCAGTACTTC. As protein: CASSQRGEGQETQYF.

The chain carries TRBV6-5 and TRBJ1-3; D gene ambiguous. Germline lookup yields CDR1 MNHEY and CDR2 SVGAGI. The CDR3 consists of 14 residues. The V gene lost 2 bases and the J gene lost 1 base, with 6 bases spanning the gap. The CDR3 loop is CASSYEGSGNTIYF. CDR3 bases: TGTGCCAGCAGTTACGAGGGTTCTGGAAACACCATATATTTT.

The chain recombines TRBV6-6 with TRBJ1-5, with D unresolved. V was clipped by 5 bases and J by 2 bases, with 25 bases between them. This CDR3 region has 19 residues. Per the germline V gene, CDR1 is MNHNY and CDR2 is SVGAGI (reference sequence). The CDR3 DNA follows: TGTGCCAGCAGTCCCCATATATTTCGGACGGTCTACGGCAATCAGCCCCAGCATTTT. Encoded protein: CASSPHIFRTVYGNQPQHF.

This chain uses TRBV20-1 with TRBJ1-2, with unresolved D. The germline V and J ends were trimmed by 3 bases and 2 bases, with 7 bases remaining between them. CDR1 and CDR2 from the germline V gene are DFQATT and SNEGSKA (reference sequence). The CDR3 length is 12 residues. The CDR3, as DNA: TGCAGTGCTAGTGAGCAAAACTATGGCTACACCTTC. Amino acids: CSASEQNYGYTF.